These 13 T cell receptor beta chains originate from one sample sequenced in a study of blood T cell repertoires in COVID-19. The method was immunoSEQ multiplex PCR; TCRdb's version includes in-frame clones alone and lacks a portion of them. The sample lists about 170,000 clones; roughly 83% were seen once. The sample comprised PBMCs or T cells enriched from blood (not recorded which). These receptors all come from a woman aged 50 to 60 who had recovered from COVID-19.

The chain employs TRBV18 and TRBJ1-4; D remains ambiguous. The CDR3 totals 14 residues. The V end lost 3 bases, the J end lost 7 bases, and 12 bases lay between the germline ends. Germline values: CDR1 KGHSH, CDR2 LQKENI. The CDR3 region has the DNA TGTGCCAGCTCACCGGGCCAAGCGGCTGAAAAACTGTTTTTT. Amino acid sequence: CASSPGQAAEKLFF. Full variable domain (outside the CDR3, taken from reference TRBV18 and TRBJ1-4): NAGVMQNPRHLVRRRGQEARLRCSPMKGHSHVYWYRQLPEEGLKFMVYLQKENIIDESGMPKERFSAEFPKEGPSILRIQQVVRGDSAAYFCASSPGQAAEKLFFGSGTQLSVL.

The chain uses TRBV24-1 and TRBJ2-1; TRBD1 matches 9 bases. Looked up from germline, CDR1 is KGHDR and CDR2 is SFDVKD. Unmatched junction bases numbered 10, after V lost 2 bases and J lost 6 bases. The CDR3 covers 17 residues. The CDR3 sequence is CATSDSPGTGKANEQFF. The DNA of the CDR3 is TGTGCCACCAGTGATTCCCCTGGGACAGGGAAGGCCAATGAGCAGTTCTTC.

This clone was observed a single time. The chain is built from TRBV18 and TRBJ2-1; 7 positions agree with TRBD2. Germline V gene lookup returns CDR1 KGHSH and CDR2 LQKENI. This CDR3 is built from 15 residues. Unmatched junction bases numbered 11, after V lost 3 bases and J lost 9 bases. The CDR3 spells CASSPRRERAGEQFF. As DNA, the CDR3 is TGTGCCAGCTCACCTAGGCGGGAGCGGGCGGGTGAGCAGTTCTTC.

The rearrangement joins TRBV5-1 to TRBJ1-1, with D possibly being TRBD1 (5 bases). Trimming removed 5 bases at V and 0 bases at J, with 11 bases between. This CDR3 has 14 amino acids. CDR1 and CDR2 (germline): SGHRS, YFSETQ. CDR3 sequence (DNA): TGCGCCAGCAGTACAGGCTCTATGAACACTGAAGCTTTCTTT. Translated: CASSTGSMNTEAFF.

This clone was seen a few times. V gene TRBV6-5 combines with J gene TRBJ1-3; 8 bases map to TRBD1. Trimming at V came to 0 bases and at J to 4 bases, leaving 2 bases not matched to a gene. Germline values: CDR1 MNHEY, CDR2 SVGAGI. This CDR3 spans 15 amino acids. The CDR3 sequence: CASSYSRGRGNTIYF. In nucleotides, the CDR3 is TGTGCCAGCAGTTACTCCAGGGGGCGAGGAAACACCATATATTTT.

The chain employs TRBV4-3 and TRBJ2-3, with a possible D match to TRBD2 (5 bases). CDR1 is LGHNA and CDR2 is YSLEER in the germline V gene. V lost 1 base, J lost 0 bases, and 11 bases lay in between. The CDR3 is 16 residues long. CDR3 protein: CASSQGAAPSTDTQYF. In DNA, the CDR3 is TGCGCCAGCAGCCAAGGAGCGGCCCCTAGCACAGATACGCAGTATTTT.

V gene TRBV28 combines with J gene TRBJ1-2; perhaps TRBD1 as D (5 bases). V gave up 6 bases and J gave up 3 bases, with 8 bases separating them. CDR3 length: 12 amino acids. CDR1 MDHEN and CDR2 SYDVKM come from the germline V gene. CDR3 residues: CASSQGYYGYTF. DNA for the CDR3: TGTGCCAGCAGCCAGGGTTACTATGGCTACACCTTC.

V and J are TRBV6-5 and TRBJ2-7, with 12 bases lining up with TRBD2. V trimming: 6 bases; J trimming: 4 bases; junction bases outside the gene matches: 7. This CDR3 is built from 15 residues. Germline values: CDR1 MNHEY, CDR2 SVGAGI. CDR3 nucleotide sequence: TGTGCCAGCAGCTTCGGGCTAGCGGGGGGGTACGAGCAGTACGTC. It translates to CASSFGLAGGYEQYV.

The genes are TRBV6-5 and TRBJ2-5; unclear D gene. The V gene's germline CDR1 is MNHEY and CDR2 SVGAGI. There are 15 residues in the CDR3. V was clipped by 2 bases and J by 7 bases, with 17 bases between them. CDR3 nucleotide sequence: TGTGCCAGCAGTTACGCAGCCAGGCAAGGATGGACCCAGTACTTC. Protein sequence: CASSYAARQGWTQYF.

This rearrangement joins TRBV28 to TRBJ2-7; TRBD2 agrees at 8 bases. Germline V gene sequence: CDR1 MDHEN, CDR2 SYDVKM. This CDR3 region has 14 residues. V dropped 3 bases and J dropped 0; count of bases not matched to a gene: 1. CDR3 residues: CASSFGGDSYEQYV. CDR3 in DNA: TGTGCCAGCAGTTTCGGGGGGGACTCCTACGAGCAGTACGTC.

The chain carries TRBV7-3 and TRBJ1-6, with D perhaps matching TRBD1 (6 bases). Germline CDR1 reads SGHTA; CDR2 reads FQGTGA. V was shortened by 10 bases and J by 8 bases, with 15 bases between the two germline ends. This CDR3 contains 13 residues. CDR3 coding DNA: TGTGCCACCAGACAGGAAATGGATTCACCCCTCCACTTT. Translating gives CATRQEMDSPLHF.

The rearrangement links TRBV2 to TRBJ2-1; perhaps TRBD2 as D (5 bases). The V gene lost 3 bases and the J gene lost 7 bases, with 25 bases spanning the gap. This CDR3 spans 18 amino acids. The V gene's germline CDR1 is SNHLY and CDR2 FYNNEI. The CDR3 protein is CASSEPSGAVTTVNEQFF. The DNA for the CDR3 is TGTGCCAGCAGTGAGCCCAGCGGCGCGGTCACTACCGTTAATGAGCAGTTCTTC.

The chain is built from TRBV11-3 and TRBJ2-3; D is ambiguous. V was shortened by 4 bases and J by 6 bases, with 8 bases between the two germline ends. The CDR3 sequence is 12 residues long. Germline V gives CDR1 SGHNT, CDR2 YENEEA. CDR3 bases: TGTGCCAGCAGCTCCCCCCCGGATACGCAGTATTTT. Translated, it gives CASSSPPDTQYF.